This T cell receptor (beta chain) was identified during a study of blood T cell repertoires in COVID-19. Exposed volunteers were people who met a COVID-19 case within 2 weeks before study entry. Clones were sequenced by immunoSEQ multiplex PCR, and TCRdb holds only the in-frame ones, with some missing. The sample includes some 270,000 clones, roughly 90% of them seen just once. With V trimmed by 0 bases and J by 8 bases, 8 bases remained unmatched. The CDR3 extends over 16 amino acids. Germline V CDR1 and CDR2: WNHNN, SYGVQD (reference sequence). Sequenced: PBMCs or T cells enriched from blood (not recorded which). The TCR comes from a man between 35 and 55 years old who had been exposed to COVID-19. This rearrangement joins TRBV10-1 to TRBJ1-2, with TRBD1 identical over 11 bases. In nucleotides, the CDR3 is TGCGCCAGCAGTGAGTCTGTTGGACAGGGGGCCTGGGGCTACACCTTC. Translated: CASSESVGQGAWGYTF.